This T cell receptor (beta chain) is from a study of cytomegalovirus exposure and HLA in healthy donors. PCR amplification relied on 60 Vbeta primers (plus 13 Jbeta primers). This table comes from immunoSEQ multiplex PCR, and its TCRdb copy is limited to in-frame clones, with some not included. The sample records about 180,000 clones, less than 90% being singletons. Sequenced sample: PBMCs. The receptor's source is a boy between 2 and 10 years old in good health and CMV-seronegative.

The CDR3 DNA reads as TGCGCCAGCAGCCTCCGCTTTCAGAGCGGGAGACCAGAGACCCAGTACTTC. It codes for CASSLRFQSGRPETQYF. The chain is built from TRBV4-1 and TRBJ2-5, with TRBD2 matching over 8 bases. The germline CDR1 and CDR2 sequences are MGHRA and YSYEKL. This CDR3 has 17 amino acids. With V trimmed by 4 bases and J by 4 bases, 14 bases remained unmatched.